This TCR beta chain was sequenced during a study of T-cell reconstitution after alpha-beta-depleted transplantation in children (dated by TCRdb to between 2015 and 2016). Concerning the study at large: T-cell immune reconstitution after TCRalphabeta/CD19-depleted allogeneic hematopoietic cell transplantation in children was quantitatively tracked in the study by means of TCR repertoire profiling.

The CDR3, from cysteine to phenylalanine, totals 14 residues. Of the read, only the CDR3 DNA is kept; its 42 bases are in frame from base 1. Based on the germline V gene, the CDR1 and CDR2 sequences are SGHRS and YFSETQ. V has 3 bases trimmed and J has 2 bases trimmed; junction bases matching no gene number 3. Libraries were prepared through PCR. Sequencing took place on an Illumina HiSeq 2500. To normalize quantification of the TCRbeta repertoire, the TCR libraries were built with molecular barcoding that relied on unique molecular identifiers. Through fastp at Q25 and MiXCR, TCRdb rebuilt clones from the public reads, retaining in-frame beta chains. Rows with a matching CDR3 protein are joined into one entry that keeps the most common DNA and genes. The sample has about 420,000 distinct CDR3 sequences on record, roughly 10% of them singletons. The ten largest make up roughly 5.5% of the sample. For this clonotype: Its antigen remains unidentified. Base qualities were left out, and no much larger clone turns up one base away.

The sequencing used PBMCs from the stem cell graft donor, collected from the stem cell graft. Recombination joined TRBV5-1 with TRBJ2-3, with 7 middle bases fitting TRBD1. The receptor was isolated from a human donor who donated a stem cell graft to a child with acute myeloid leukemia. The sequenced DNA: TGCGCCAGCAGCTCGGGACAGACCACAGATACGCAGTATTTT. The translation is CASSSGQTTDTQYF. Reference TRBV5-1 and TRBJ2-3 proteins supply the regions before and after the CDR3; the full variable domain is: KAGVTQTPRYLIKTRGQQVTLSCSPISGHRSVSWYQQTPGQGLQFLFEYFSETQRNKGNFPGRFSGRQFSNSRSEMNVSTLELGDSALYLCASSSGQTTDTQYFGPGTRLTVL.